This TCR beta chain derives from a study of blood T cell repertoires in COVID-19. Across the study: Whether acute or convalescent, the COVID-19 samples came from the United States, Italy and Spain. Sources were T cells, B-cell-depleted T cells, or PBMCs; the material itself was cDNA or gDNA.

Original handling: Using reference gene primer amplification, nucleated cell counts were estimated. Profiling relied on immunoSEQ multiplex PCR, and the TCRdb table lists in-frame clones only, not all of them. V and J calls plus clone size are reproduced from that table; the DNA served to infer D and trimming. The repertoire includes some 100,000 clones, 85% of them detected once, and roughly 10% sits in the top ten. The CDR3 is made up of 14 amino acids. The germline V gene has CDR1 SGHAT and CDR2 FQNNGV. Trimming shortened V by 3 bases and J by 7 bases, and 12 bases separated the two germline ends.

Sequencing input: peripheral blood. This clonotype was sampled from a woman in her 70s with active or convalescent COVID-19. This rearrangement joins TRBV11-2 to TRBJ2-2, with D perhaps matching TRBD1 (5 bases). Here the CDR3 reads CASSFEFRVGELFF. The DNA of the CDR3 is TGTGCCAGCAGCTTTGAGTTCAGGGTCGGGGAGCTGTTTTTT.